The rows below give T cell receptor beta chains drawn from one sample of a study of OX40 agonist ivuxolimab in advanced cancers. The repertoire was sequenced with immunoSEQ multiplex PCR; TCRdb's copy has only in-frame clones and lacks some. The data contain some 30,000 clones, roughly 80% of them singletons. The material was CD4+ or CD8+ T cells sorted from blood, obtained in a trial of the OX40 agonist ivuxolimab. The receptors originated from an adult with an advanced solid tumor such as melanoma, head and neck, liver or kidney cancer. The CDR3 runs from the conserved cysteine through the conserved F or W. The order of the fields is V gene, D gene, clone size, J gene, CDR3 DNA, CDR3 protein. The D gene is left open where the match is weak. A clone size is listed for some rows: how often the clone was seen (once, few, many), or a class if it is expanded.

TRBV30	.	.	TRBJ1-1	TGTGCCTGGGGATGGTCAGGGAACACTGAAGCTTTCTTT	CAWGWSGNTEAFF
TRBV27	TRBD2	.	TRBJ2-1	TGTGCCAGCAGTCCGGGACTAGCGGCGGCCTACAATGAGCAGTTCTTC	CASSPGLAAAYNEQFF
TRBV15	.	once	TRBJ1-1	TGTGCCACCAGCTCCATGACTGAAGCTTTCTTT	CATSSMTEAFF
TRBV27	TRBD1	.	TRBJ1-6	TGTGCCAGCAGCCGGGGACAGGGGGCTTTTTCACCCCTCCACTTT	CASSRGQGAFSPLHF
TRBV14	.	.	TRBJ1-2	TGTGCCAGCAGCCAAGGGGCCGATTTTGAGGGCTACACCTTC	CASSQGADFEGYTF
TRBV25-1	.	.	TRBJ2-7	TGTGCCAGCAGTGAGTCTAGCGAAACCTACGAGCAGTACTTC	CASSESSETYEQYF
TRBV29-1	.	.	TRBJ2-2	TGCAGCGTACTAGAGAACACCGGGGAGCTGTTTTTT	CSVLENTGELFF
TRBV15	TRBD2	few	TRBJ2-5	TGTGCCACCAGCGGATACCCCCGGACTAGCGGGAGGGCAGGGGATCGGCAGACCCAGTACTTC	CATSGYPRTSGRAGDRQTQYF
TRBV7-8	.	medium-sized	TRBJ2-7	TGTGCCAGCAGCCCCATTGGCTACGAGCAGTACTTC	CASSPIGYEQYF
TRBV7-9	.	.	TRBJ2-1	TGTGCCAGCAGCTTAGAAGTAGGGCTTGAGCAGTTCTTC	CASSLEVGLEQFF
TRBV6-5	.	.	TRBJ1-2	TGTGCCAGCAGTGATAGATCCGATGGCTACACCTTC	CASSDRSDGYTF
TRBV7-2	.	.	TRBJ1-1	TGTGCCAGCAGCCTAGAGGAGCGGGGGACTGAAGCTTTCTTT	CASSLEERGTEAFF
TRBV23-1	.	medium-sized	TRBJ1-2	TGCGCCAGCAGTCAAGGGGCCCGGTCGACTAACTATGGCTACACCTTC	CASSQGARSTNYGYTF
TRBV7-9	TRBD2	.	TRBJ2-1	TGTGCCAGCAGGCGACCGGGACTAGCGTATGAGCAGTTCTTC	CASRRPGLAYEQFF
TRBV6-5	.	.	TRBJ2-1	TGTGCCAGCAGTTACAACGCGGCCAGCGATGAGCAGTTCTTC	CASSYNAASDEQFF
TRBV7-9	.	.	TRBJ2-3	TGTGCCAGCAGCTTCCATGGCAGGAGCACAGATACGCAGTATTTT	CASSFHGRSTDTQYF
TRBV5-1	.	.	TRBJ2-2	TGCGCCAGCAGCTTGGCTGCCGGGGAGCTGTTTTTT	CASSLAAGELFF
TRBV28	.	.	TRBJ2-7	TGTGCCAGCACCGAAGCCGGGACGTTCGGCTACGAGCAGTACTTC	CASTEAGTFGYEQYF
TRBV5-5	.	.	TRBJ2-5	TGTGCCAGCAGCTTGAACACAGGGGAGACCCAGTACTTC	CASSLNTGETQYF
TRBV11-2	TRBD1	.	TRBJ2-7	TGTGCCAGCAGCTCCGGGACAGGAATCTACGAGCAGTACTTC	CASSSGTGIYEQYF
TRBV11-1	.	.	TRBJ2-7	TGTGCCAGCAGCTTCCGGGGGAATCATTACGAGCAGTACTTC	CASSFRGNHYEQYF
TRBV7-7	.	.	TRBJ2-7	TGTGCTAGCAGCTTAAAAGGGTCCTACGAGCAGTACTTC	CASSLKGSYEQYF
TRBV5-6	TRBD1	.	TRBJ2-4	TGTGCCAGCAGCCCCGCGGGACAGGGAGGCAAAAACATTCAGTACTTC	CASSPAGQGGKNIQYF
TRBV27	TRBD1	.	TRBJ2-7	TGTGCCAGCAGTTTATCTAGGACAGGGTTCCACGAGCAGTACTTC	CASSLSRTGFHEQYF
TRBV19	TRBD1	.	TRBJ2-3	TGTGCCACCTCGACAGGGGGCGGAGATACGCAGTATTTT	CATSTGGGDTQYF
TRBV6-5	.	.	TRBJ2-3	TGTGCCAGCAGCCTAGGGGGCACAGATACGCAGTATTTT	CASSLGGTDTQYF
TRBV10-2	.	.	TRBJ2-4	TGCGCCAGCAGTGAGTCGGGTACTAGGGTGGGGCCCAAAAACATTCAGTACTTC	CASSESGTRVGPKNIQYF
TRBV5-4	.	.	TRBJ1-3	TGTGCCAGCAGCTTCAAGTCGGGAAACACCATATATTTT	CASSFKSGNTIYF
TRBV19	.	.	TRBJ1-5	TGTGCCAGTAGCAGCGACACGGGCAATCAGCCCCAGCATTTT	CASSSDTGNQPQHF
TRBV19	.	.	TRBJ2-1	TGTGCCAGTACCACTCGACTAGGGGGACGCAATGAGCAGTTCTTC	CASTTRLGGRNEQFF
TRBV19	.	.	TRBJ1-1	TGTGCCACTTTATCGGGCAACACTGAAGCTTTCTTT	CATLSGNTEAFF
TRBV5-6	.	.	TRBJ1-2	TGTGCCAGCAGCTTGGTGAACGACTACTATGGCTACACCTTC	CASSLVNDYYGYTF
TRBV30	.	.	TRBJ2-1	TGTGCCTGGAGTGTACCTCACAACTCCTACAATGAGCAGTTCTTC	CAWSVPHNSYNEQFF
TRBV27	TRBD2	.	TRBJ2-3	TGTGCCAGCAGCTTCGGGGGGGGGCGCACAGATACGCAGTATTTT	CASSFGGGRTDTQYF
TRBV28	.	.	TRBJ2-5	TGTGCCAGCAGTTTACTGGACAGCGATAGTGAAGAGACCCAGTACTTC	CASSLLDSDSEETQYF
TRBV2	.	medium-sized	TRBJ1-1	TGTGCCAGCAATTGGGGACAATGGAAGGCTGAAGCTTTCTTT	CASNWGQWKAEAFF
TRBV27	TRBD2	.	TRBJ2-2	TGTGCCAGCAGCCGTCCATTTGCGGGACTACCCTCTTCCGGGGAGCTGTTTTTT	CASSRPFAGLPSSGELFF
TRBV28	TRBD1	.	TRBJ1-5	TGTGCCAGCAGGCTTCCGACAGGGGTTCAGCCCCAGCATTTT	CASRLPTGVQPQHF
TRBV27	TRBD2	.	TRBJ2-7	TGTGCCAGCAGCCTGGCCAGCGGGAATGAGGGGCAGTACTTC	CASSLASGNEGQYF
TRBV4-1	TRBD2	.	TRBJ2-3	TGCGCCAGCAGCCAGCGGGAGGTATCGGATACGCAGTATTTT	CASSQREVSDTQYF
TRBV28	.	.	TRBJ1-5	TGTGCCAGCAGTTTAGGGCCGGGACACCTTAGCAATCAGCCCCAGCATTTT	CASSLGPGHLSNQPQHF
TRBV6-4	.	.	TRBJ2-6	TGTGCCAGCAGTGAGGGAAAGGACTCGATCTCTGGGGCCAACGTCCTGACTTTC	CASSEGKDSISGANVLTF
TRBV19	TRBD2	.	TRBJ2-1	TGTGCCAGTAGTCCGGGACTAGCGGGGGTGCCTTGGGGTGAGCAGTTCTTC	CASSPGLAGVPWGEQFF
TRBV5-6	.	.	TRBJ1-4	TGTGCCAGCAGCTTCGCAACTAATGAAAAACTGTTTTTT	CASSFATNEKLFF
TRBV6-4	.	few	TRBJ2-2	TGTGCCAGCAGTGAACCACAGGACACCGGGGAGCTGTTTTTT	CASSEPQDTGELFF
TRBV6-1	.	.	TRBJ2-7	TGTGCCAGCAGTGAAGCGGCAGGGCTCTACGAGCAGTACTTC	CASSEAAGLYEQYF
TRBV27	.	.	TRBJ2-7	TGTGCCAGCAGTTTGGGTTTCGACAGTCTCTACGAGCAGTACTTC	CASSLGFDSLYEQYF
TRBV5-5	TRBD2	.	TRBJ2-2	TGTGCCAGCAGCTTGGGGCTAGCGGGATCCCGCACCGGGGAGCTGTTTTTT	CASSLGLAGSRTGELFF